This T cell receptor beta chain is drawn from a study of CD8 T cells in seronegative destructive rheumatoid arthritis (dated by TCRdb to 2019 to 2021). A note on the overall study: Most of the eight CND-RA patients were receiving biological drugs at sampling. Researchers compared peripheral CD8+ TCRbeta repertoires from patients with CCP-negative destructive rheumatoid arthritis (CND-RA) against repertoires from newly diagnosed seropositive RA, seronegative RA and healthy controls. The seropositive RA, seronegative RA and healthy control comparison cohorts were obtained from an earlier published TCRbeta dataset rather than being newly sequenced. What the authors observed across the whole study: The small size of the CND-RA cohort was noted as a limitation of the study. No public clonotype enrichment survived Benjamini-Hochberg correction across the 90,000 to 150,000 clonotypes tested. CND-RA patients appeared to carry a distinct set of enriched public clonotypes, which the authors read as support for a separate disease subset. Once age was adjusted for, the CD8+ TCRbeta repertoires of CND-RA patients appeared less diverse and more clonal than the repertoires of other RA subtypes. Compared with controls and other RA subtypes, CND-RA repertoires contained more CMV-reactive and fewer influenza A-reactive CD8+ TCRbeta sequences. Because no diagnostic samples were available, the TCR repertoire differences may partly reflect poor disease control over the years rather than being present at onset.

CND-RA patients were negative for the clinical CCP2 antibody test, and joint destruction progressed despite active therapy. Every CND-RA patient had failed conventional anti-rheumatic therapy and showed typical joint destruction in the wrists and ankles. CND-RA patients were sampled after long disease histories, spanning decades in several cases, rather than at diagnosis. Each patient provided fifty millilitres of EDTA-anticoagulated peripheral blood. Density gradient separation with Ficoll-Paque PLUS was used to isolate peripheral blood mononuclear cells. CD8+ cells were isolated from fresh or cryopreserved PBMCs by AutoMACS magnetic bead positive selection, with purity checked by flow cytometry. Genomic DNA was extracted using Nucleospin Tissue or Tissue XS kits and then quantified on a Qubit 2.0 fluorometer. In regard to this clone: Its antigen remains undetermined. One base away there is no much larger clone; base qualities are not given.

Sequences MGHRA (CDR1) and YSYEKL (CDR2) are obtained from the germline V gene. Germline trimming: 4 bases from V, 3 bases from J; junction bases outside gene matches: 5. The CDR3 sequence holds 15 residues, the cysteine and phenylalanine included. Left in the record is the CDR3 DNA by itself, 45 bases read in frame from the first base. Genomic DNA from CD8+ cells was used for TCRbeta sequencing according to the manufacturer's instructions. A genomics technology centre in Finland performed the TCRbeta sequencing with the immunoSEQ assay. As for the original processing: Clonotype tables from the immunoSEQ preprocessing pipeline were converted to VDJtools format, and non-productive clonotypes were removed. Any sample with fewer than 10,000 reads was excluded, the remaining samples were subsampled to 10,000 reads, and most of the eight CND-RA samples made it through. Shannon-Wiener, Simpson and clonality indices were calculated with the VDJtools CalcDiversityStats function on data subsampled to 10,000 reads. To infer antigen specificity, non-singleton TCRbeta clonotypes were hard-matched against VDJdb, meaning no mismatches were allowed. CDR3 sequences that differed by a single amino acid (Hamming distance 1) were grouped into clusters that potentially share antigen targets. After each group was resampled to six samples, one-sided Fisher's exact tests checked public clonotypes for group enrichment, with the whole procedure repeated ten times. TCRdb retrieved this table from immuneACCESS and kept in-frame rearrangements only. Not all clones are present; in checked studies, unresolved V genes account for under half, and no reason is known for the remainder. Clonal size and the V and J genes are those of that table, whereas D and trimming came from the DNA. Here the sample has over 10,000 clones; roughly 80% occur a single time. The top ten clonotypes cover about 30% of the sample.

Sequenced material: CD8+ T cells from blood. The TCR comes from a woman aged 30-55 years with seronegative destructive rheumatoid arthritis. Recombination connected TRBV4-1 to TRBJ2-2; the junction holds 7 bases that match TRBD2. The nucleotide sequence reads TGCGCCAGCAGCCCCTTGGGGGGGGACACCGGGGAGCTGTTTTTT. Translated, this gives CASSPLGGDTGELFF.